The clone carrying this T cell receptor (beta chain) came up many times. What it binds is not known. Quantitative 5'-RACE with molecular barcodes was used to make the TCR beta libraries. Via MiXCR, TCRdb re-called the 5' RACE reads, giving one row per CDR3 protein. Among some 200,000 distinct CDR3 sequences listed, 15% to 20% were seen once. CDR1 is SGHVS and CDR2 is FQNEAQ in the germline V gene. V lost 5 bases and J lost 4, with 15 bases in between. This CDR3 is built from 16 residues. This sample stems from a study of CD8 T cells in ankylosing spondylitis. Findings and limits, study-wide: Past studies reported some motif variants in reactive arthritis synovial fluid and blood. Characteristic of ankylosing spondylitis blood, it appeared, was a TCR beta motif comprising about 8 highly homologous variants. The clones that were linked to disease were reported to be significantly enriched in matched synovial fluid samples from ankylosing spondylitis patients.

Material for sequencing was blood, either unsorted or a sorted T cell fraction (not recorded which). The TCR was taken from a male donor under 35 with ankylosing spondylitis or in good health (not recorded which). V usage is TRBV7-8 and J usage is TRBJ2-6; possible D gene TRBD1, 6 bases. This CDR3 is CASSPNRVIGANVLTF. As DNA, the CDR3 is TGTGCCAGCAGCCCCAACAGGGTTATCGGGGCCAACGTCCTGACTTTC. Supplemented by reference TRBV7-8 and TRBJ2-6, the full variable domain reads GAGVSQSPRYKVAKRGQDVALRCDPISGHVSLFWYQQALGQGPEFLTYFQNEAQLDKSGLPSDRFFAERPEGSVSTLKIQRTQQEDSAVYLCASSPNRVIGANVLTFGAGSRLTVL.